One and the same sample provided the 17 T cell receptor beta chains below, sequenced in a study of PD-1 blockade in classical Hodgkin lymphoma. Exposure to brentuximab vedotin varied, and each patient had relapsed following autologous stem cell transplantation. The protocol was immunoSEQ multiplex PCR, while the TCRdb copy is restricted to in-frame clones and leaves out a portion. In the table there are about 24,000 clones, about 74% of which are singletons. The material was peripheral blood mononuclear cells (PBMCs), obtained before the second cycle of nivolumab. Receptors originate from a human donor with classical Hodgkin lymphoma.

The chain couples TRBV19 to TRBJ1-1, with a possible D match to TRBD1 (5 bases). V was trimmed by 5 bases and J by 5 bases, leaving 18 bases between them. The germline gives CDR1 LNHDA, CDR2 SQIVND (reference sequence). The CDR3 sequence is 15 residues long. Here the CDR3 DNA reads TGTGCCAGTAGTTCCTTGGGGAGGGGAGGGACTGAAGCTTTCTTT. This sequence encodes CASSSLGRGGTEAFF.

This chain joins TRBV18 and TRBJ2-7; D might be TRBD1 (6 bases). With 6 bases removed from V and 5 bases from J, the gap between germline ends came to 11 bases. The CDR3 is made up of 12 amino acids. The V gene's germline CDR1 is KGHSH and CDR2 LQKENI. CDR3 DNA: TGTGCCAGCTCCCCCAACAGGGACGAGCAGTACTTC. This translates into CASSPNRDEQYF.

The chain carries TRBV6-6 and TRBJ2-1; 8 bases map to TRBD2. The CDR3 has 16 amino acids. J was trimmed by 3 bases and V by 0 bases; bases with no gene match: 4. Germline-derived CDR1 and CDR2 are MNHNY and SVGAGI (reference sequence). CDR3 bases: TGTGCCAGCAGTTACTCGAGCGGGGGCATCTACAATGAGCAGTTCTTC. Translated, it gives CASSYSSGGIYNEQFF.

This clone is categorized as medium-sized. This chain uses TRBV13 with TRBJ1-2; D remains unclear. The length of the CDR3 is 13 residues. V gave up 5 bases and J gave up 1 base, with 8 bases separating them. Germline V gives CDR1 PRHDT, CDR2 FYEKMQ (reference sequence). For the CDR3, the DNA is TGTGCCAGCAGCGCCTTAATTAACTATGGCTACACCTTC. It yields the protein CASSALINYGYTF.

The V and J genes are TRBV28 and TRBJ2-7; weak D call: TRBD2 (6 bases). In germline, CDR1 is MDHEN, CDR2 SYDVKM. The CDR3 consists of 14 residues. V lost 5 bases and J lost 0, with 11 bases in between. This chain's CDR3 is CASSPGTGSYEQYF. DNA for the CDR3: TGTGCCAGCAGTCCCGGGACTGGCTCCTACGAGCAGTACTTC.

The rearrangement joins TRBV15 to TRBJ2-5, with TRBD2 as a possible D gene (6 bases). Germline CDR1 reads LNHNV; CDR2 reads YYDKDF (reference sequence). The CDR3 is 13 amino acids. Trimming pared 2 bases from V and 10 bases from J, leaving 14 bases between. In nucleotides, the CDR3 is TGTGCCACCAGCAGACGAAGTAGCGGCTTCCAGTACTTC. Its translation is CATSRRSSGFQYF.

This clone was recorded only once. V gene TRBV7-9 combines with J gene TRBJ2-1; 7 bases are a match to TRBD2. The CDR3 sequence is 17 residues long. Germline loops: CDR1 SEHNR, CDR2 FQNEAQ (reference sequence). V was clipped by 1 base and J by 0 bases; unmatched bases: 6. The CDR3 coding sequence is TGTGCCAGCAGCTTAGAAGAAACTAGCGCCTCCTACAATGAGCAGTTCTTC. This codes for CASSLEETSASYNEQFF. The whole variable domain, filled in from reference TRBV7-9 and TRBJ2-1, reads DTGVSQNPRHKITKRGQNVTFRCDPISEHNRLYWYRQTLGQGPEFLTYFQNEAQLEKSRLLSDRFSAERPKGSFSTLEIQRTEQGDSAMYLCASSLEETSASYNEQFFGPGTRLTVL.

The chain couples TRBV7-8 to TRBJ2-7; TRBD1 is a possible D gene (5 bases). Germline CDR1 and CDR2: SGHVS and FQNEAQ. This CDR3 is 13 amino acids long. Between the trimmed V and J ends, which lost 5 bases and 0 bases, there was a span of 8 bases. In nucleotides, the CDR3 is TGTGCCAGCAGCCTTGACAGCTCCTACGAGCAGTACTTC. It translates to CASSLDSSYEQYF. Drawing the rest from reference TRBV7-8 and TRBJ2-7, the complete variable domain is GAGVSQSPRYKVAKRGQDVALRCDPISGHVSLFWYQQALGQGPEFLTYFQNEAQLDKSGLPSDRFFAERPEGSVSTLKIQRTQQEDSAVYLCASSLDSSYEQYFGPGTRLTVT.

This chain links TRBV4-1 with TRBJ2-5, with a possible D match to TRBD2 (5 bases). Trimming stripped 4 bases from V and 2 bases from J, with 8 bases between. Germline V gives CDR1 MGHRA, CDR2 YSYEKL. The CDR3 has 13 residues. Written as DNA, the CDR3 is TGCGCCAGCAGCCGAGAGGGACAAGAGACCCAGTACTTC. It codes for CASSREGQETQYF.

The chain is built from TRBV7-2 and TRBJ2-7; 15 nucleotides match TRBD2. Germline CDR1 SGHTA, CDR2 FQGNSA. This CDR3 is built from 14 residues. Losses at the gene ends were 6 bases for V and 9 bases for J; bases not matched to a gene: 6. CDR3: CASSSGLAGGRQYF. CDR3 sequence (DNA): TGTGCCAGCAGTTCCGGACTAGCGGGAGGGCGGCAGTACTTC.

The CDR3 protein is CASSLLGGGTEAFF. The CDR3 nucleotides are TGCGCCAGCAGCTTGCTAGGAGGGGGCACTGAAGCTTTCTTT. This chain joins TRBV5-1 and TRBJ1-1; maybe TRBD1 (6 bases). Germline CDR1 is SGHRS and CDR2 is YFSETQ. The V and J ends lost 1 base and 4 bases respectively, with 11 bases between them. The CDR3 is made up of 14 amino acids.

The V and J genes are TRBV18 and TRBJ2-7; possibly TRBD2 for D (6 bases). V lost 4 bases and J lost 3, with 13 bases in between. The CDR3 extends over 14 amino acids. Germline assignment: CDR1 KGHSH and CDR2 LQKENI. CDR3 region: CASSRSGGSYEQYF. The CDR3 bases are TGTGCCAGCTCACGTTCCGGGGGAAGCTACGAGCAGTACTTC.

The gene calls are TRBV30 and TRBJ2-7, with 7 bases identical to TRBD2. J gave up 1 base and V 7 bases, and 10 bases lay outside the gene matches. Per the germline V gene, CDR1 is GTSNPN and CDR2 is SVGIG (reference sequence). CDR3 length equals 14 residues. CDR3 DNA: TGTGCCTCAGAGTTGCCTAGCGGATCCTACGAGCAGTACTTC. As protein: CASELPSGSYEQYF.

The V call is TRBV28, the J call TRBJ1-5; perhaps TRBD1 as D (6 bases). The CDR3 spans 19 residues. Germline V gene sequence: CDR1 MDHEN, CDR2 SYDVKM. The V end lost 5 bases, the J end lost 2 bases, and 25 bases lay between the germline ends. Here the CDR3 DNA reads TGTGCCAGCAGTACTCTACCGGGTCGGGGGGGCCCGGGCAATCAGCCCCAGCATTTT. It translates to CASSTLPGRGGPGNQPQHF.

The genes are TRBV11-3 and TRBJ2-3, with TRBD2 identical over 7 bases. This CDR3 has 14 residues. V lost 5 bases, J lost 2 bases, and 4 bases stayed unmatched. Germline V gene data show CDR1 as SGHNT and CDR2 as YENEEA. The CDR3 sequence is CASSHRDYTDTQYF. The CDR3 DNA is TGTGCCAGCAGCCACCGGGACTACACAGATACGCAGTATTTT.

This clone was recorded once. The CDR3 region is CASSLVLAGASEQFF. In nucleotides, the CDR3 is TGCGCCAGCAGCTTGGTACTAGCGGGAGCATCCGAGCAGTTCTTC. The chain couples TRBV5-1 to TRBJ2-1; 11 bases are a match to TRBD2. In germline, CDR1 is SGHRS, CDR2 YFSETQ. The CDR3 spans 15 residues. The trim removed 0 bases at V and 10 bases at J, leaving 6 bases unmatched.

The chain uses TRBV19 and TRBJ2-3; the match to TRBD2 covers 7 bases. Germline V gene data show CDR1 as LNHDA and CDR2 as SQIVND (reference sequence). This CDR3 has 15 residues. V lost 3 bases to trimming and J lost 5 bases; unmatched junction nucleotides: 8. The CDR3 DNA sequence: TGTGCCAGTAGTATTGGGGCTAGCGGTGGAGATACGCAGTATTTT. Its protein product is CASSIGASGGDTQYF.